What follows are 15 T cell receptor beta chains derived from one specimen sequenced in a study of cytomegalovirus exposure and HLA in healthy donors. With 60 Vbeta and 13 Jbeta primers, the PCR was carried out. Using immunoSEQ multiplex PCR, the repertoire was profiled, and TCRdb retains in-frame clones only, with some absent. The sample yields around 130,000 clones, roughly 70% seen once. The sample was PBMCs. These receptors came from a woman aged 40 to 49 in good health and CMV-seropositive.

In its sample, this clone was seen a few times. The CDR3, as DNA: TGTGCCAGCAGCGCACCGGGACTGAGCTACGAGCAGTACTTC. It codes for CASSAPGLSYEQYF. The rearrangement uses TRBV7-2 and TRBJ2-7; TRBD2 might be the D (6 bases). Trimming removed 5 bases at V and 3 bases at J, with 14 bases between. There are 14 residues in the CDR3. Germline V CDR1 and CDR2: SGHTA, FQGNSA.

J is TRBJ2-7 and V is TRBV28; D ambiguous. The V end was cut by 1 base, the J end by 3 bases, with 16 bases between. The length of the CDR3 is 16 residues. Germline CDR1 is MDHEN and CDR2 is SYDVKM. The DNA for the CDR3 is TGTGCCAGCAGTTTATACCAGGCGCCGATCCTCTACGAGCAGTACTTC. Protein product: CASSLYQAPILYEQYF.

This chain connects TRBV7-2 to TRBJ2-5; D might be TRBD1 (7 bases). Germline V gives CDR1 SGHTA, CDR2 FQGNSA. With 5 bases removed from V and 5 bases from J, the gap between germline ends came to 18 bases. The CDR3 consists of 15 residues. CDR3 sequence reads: CASSRGGAGGETQYF. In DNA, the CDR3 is TGTGCCAGCAGCCGGGGTGGGGCAGGGGGGGAGACCCAGTACTTC.

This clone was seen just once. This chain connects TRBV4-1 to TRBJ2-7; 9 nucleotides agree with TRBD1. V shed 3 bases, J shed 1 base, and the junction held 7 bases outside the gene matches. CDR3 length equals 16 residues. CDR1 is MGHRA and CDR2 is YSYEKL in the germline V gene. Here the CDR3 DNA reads TGCGCCAGCAGCCATTTACAGGGGGCTATATCCTACGAGCAGTACTTC. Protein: CASSHLQGAISYEQYF.

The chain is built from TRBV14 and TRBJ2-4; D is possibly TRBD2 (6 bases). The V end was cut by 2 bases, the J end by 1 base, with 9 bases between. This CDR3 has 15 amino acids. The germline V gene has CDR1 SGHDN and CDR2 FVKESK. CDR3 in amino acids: CASSQTGSAKNIQYF. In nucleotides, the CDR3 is TGTGCCAGCAGCCAAACCGGGAGCGCCAAAAACATTCAGTACTTC.

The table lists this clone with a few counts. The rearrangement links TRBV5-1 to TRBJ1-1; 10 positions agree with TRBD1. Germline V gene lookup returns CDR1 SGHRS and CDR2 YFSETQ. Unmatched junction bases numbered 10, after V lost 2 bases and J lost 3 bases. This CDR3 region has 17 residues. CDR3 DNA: TGCGCCAGCAGCTTTGACAGGGGGCTAGGGAGGGACACTGAAGCTTTCTTT. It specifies CASSFDRGLGRDTEAFF.

CDR3 residues: CASSQGPDRDTGELFF. Here the CDR3 DNA reads TGTGCCAGCAGCCAAGGCCCGGACAGGGACACCGGGGAGCTGTTTTTT. The chain couples TRBV4-2 to TRBJ2-2; 8 nucleotides align to TRBD1. The CDR3 consists of 16 residues. Trimming removed 1 base from V and 3 bases from J; junction bases left unmatched: 4. In germline, CDR1 is LGHNA, CDR2 YNFKEQ.

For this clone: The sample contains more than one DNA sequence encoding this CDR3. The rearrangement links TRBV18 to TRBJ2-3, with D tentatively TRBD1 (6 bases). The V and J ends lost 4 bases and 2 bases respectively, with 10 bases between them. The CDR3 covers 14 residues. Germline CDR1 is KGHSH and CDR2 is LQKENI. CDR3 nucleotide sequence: TGTGCCAGCTCACTGGACAGCTACACAGATACGCAGTATTTT. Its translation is CASSLDSYTDTQYF.

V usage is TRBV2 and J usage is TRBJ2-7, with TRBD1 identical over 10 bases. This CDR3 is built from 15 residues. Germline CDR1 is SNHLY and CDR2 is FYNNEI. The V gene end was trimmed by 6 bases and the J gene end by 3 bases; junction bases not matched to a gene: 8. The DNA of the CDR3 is TGTGCCAGCAGGCCCGACAGGGGGCGATTCTACGAGCAGTACTTC. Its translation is CASRPDRGRFYEQYF.

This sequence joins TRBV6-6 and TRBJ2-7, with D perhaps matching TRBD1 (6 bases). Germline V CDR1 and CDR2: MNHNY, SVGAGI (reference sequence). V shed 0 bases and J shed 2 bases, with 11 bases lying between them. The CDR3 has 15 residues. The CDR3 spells CASSYSTAGAYEQYF. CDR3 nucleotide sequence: TGTGCCAGCAGTTACTCGACGGCAGGGGCCTACGAGCAGTACTTC.

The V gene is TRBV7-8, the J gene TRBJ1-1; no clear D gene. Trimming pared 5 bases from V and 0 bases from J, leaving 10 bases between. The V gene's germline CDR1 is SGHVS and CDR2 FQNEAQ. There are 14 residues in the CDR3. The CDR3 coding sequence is TGTGCCAGCAGCGCACAGATCTTGAACACTGAAGCTTTCTTT. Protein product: CASSAQILNTEAFF.

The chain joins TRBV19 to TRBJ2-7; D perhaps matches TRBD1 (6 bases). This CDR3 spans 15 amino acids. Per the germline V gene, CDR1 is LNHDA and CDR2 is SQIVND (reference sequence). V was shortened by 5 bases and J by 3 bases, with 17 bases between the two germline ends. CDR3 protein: CASSPTRTENYEQYF. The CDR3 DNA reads TGTGCCAGTAGTCCGACGAGGACAGAGAACTACGAGCAGTACTTC.

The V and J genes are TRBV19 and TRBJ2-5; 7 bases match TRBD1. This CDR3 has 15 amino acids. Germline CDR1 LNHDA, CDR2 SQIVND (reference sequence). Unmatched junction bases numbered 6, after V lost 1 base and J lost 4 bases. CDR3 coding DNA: TGTGCCAGTAGTATAGGAGGGGCAGGGGGAGAGACCCAGTACTTC. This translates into CASSIGGAGGETQYF.

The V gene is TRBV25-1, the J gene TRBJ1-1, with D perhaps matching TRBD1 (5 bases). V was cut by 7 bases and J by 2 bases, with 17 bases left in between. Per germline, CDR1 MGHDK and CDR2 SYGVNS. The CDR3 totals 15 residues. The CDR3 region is CASNHPGLTNTEAFF. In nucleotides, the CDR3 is TGTGCCAGCAATCATCCGGGACTGACAAACACTGAAGCTTTCTTT.

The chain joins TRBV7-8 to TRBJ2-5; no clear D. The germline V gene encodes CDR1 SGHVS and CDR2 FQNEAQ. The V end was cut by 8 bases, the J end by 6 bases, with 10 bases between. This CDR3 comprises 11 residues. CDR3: CASSYDKTQYF. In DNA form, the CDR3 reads TGTGCCAGCTCGTATGACAAGACCCAGTACTTC.